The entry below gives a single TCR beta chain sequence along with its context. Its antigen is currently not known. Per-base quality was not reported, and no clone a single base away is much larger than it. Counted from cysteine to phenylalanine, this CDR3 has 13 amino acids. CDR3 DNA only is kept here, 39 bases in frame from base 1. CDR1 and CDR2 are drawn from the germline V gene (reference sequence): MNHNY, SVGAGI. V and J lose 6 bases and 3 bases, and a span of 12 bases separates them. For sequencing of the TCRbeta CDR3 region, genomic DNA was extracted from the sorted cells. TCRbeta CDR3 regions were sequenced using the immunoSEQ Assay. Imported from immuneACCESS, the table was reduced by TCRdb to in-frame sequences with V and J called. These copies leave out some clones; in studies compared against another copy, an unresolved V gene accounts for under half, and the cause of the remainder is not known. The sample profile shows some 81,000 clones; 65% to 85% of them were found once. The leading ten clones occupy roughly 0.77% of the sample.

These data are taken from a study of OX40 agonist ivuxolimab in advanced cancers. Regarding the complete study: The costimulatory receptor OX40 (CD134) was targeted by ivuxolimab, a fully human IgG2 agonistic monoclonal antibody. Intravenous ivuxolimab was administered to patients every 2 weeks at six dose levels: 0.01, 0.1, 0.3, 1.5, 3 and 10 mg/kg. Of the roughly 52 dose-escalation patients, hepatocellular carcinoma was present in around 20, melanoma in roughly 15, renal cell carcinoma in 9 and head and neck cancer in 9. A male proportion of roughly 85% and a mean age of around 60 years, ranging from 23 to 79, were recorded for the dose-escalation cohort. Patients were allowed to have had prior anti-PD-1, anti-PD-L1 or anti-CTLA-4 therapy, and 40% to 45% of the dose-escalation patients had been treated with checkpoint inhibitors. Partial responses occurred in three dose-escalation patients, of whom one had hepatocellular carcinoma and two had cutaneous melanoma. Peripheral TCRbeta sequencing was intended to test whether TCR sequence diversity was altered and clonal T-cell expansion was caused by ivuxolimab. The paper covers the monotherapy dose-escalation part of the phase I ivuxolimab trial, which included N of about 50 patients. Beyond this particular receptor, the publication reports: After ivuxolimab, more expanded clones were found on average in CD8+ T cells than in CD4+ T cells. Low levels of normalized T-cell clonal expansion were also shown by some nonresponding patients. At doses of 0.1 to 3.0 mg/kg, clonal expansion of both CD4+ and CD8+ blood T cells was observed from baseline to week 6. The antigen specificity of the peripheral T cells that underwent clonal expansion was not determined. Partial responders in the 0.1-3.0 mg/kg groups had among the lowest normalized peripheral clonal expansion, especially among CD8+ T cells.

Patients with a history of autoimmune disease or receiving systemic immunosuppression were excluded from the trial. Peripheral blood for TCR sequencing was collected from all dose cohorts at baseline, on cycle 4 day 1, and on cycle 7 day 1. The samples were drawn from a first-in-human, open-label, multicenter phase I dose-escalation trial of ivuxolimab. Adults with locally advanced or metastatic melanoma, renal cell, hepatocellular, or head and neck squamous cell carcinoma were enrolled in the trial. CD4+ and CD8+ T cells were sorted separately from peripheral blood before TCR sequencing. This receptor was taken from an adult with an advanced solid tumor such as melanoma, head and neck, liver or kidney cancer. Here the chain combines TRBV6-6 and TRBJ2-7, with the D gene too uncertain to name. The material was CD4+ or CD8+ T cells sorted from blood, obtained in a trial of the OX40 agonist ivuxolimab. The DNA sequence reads TGTGCCAGCAGCCCTGGACGGAGCTACGAGCAGTACTTC. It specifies CASSPGRSYEQYF.